The 19 T cell receptor beta chains in this list originate from one sample, sequenced in a study of blood T cells in healthy people across ages. Through a sample-barcoded 5' primer and a J-beta primer mix, a second PCR was run for 7 to 11 cycles. TCRdb analysed the 5' RACE reads with MiXCR anew, one entry per CDR3 protein. This sample has some 710,000 distinct CDR3 sequences, with 22% found just once. Sample: blood. The receptors here all came from a man between 65 and 79 years old in good health.

This clonotype was seen more than once but under ten times. The junction does not match germline at one end; this may be a read error. The rearrangement joins TRBV14 to TRBJ1-2; a possible D gene is TRBD1 (6 bases). Germline lookup yields CDR1 SGHDN and CDR2 FVKESK. The CDR3 runs 14 residues. CDR3 sequence: CASSRNTGGGGYTF. The CDR3 region has the DNA TGCGCCAGCAGTCGCAACACCGGGGGCGGTGGCTACACCTTC.

This chain links TRBV10-3 with TRBJ1-2; D is possibly TRBD1 (5 bases). Germline V gives CDR1 ENHRY, CDR2 SYGVKD. Trimming took 10 bases from V and 4 from J, leaving 10 bases between them. The CDR3 spans 11 residues. The CDR3 loop reads CATGGTYGYTF. CDR3 bases: TGTGCCACGGGCGGGACCTATGGCTACACCTTC.

This clonotype has more than one count but fewer than ten. The rearrangement uses TRBV7-2 and TRBJ2-6; 8 bases agree with TRBD1. After removal of 6 bases from V and 4 bases from J, the junction contained 11 bases not matched to a gene. This CDR3 comprises 17 residues. Germline CDR1 and CDR2: SGHTA and FQGNSA. CDR3 DNA sequence: TGTGCCAGCAGTCTACCGGGACAGGCGTTCGGGGCCAACGTCCTGACTTTC. This sequence encodes CASSLPGQAFGANVLTF.

The chain joins TRBV18 to TRBJ2-5; D possibly uses TRBD1 or TRBD2 (5 bases each). V was pared by 3 bases and J by 2 bases, with 19 bases between. Germline CDR1 reads KGHSH; CDR2 reads LQKENI. The CDR3 runs 17 residues. The CDR3 loop is CASSPGPGTGPQETQYF. The DNA for the CDR3 is TGTGCCAGCTCACCTGGTCCCGGTACGGGACCTCAAGAGACCCAGTACTTC. Full variable domain (rest looked up from reference TRBV18 and TRBJ2-5): NAGVMQNPRHLVRRRGQEARLRCSPMKGHSHVYWYRQLPEEGLKFMVYLQKENIIDESGMPKERFSAEFPKEGPSILRIQQVVRGDSAAYFCASSPGPGTGPQETQYFGPGTRLLVL.

The CDR3 loop reads CASSLGDRGNQPQHF. As DNA, the CDR3 is TGTGCCAGCAGTTTAGGGGACAGGGGCAATCAGCCCCAGCATTTT. The gene calls are TRBV12-3 or TRBV12-4 and TRBJ1-5; TRBD1 agrees at 9 bases. The CDR3 consists of 15 residues. V was pared by 1 base and J by 2 bases, with 0 bases of the junction left unmatched.

There are a few counts of this clonotype. The V gene is TRBV7-6, the J gene TRBJ2-5, with 7 bases fitting TRBD2. Near its end, the DNA agrees better with TRBJ2-1, so the J call may be wrong. This CDR3 contains 17 residues. The V gene's germline CDR1 is SGHVS and CDR2 FNYEAQ. CDR3 residues: CASVPLGTTIVRGEQFF. The CDR3 coding sequence is TGTGCCAGCGTGCCCCTAGGGACTACCATAGTTAGGGGTGAGCAGTTCTTC.

J is TRBJ2-7 and V is TRBV4-2; TRBD1 matches at 7 bases. V lost 4 bases, J lost 5 bases, and 11 bases stayed unmatched. The CDR3 spans 15 residues. Germline loops: CDR1 LGHNA, CDR2 YNFKEQ. CDR3 residues: CASSRNRGPENEQYF. CDR3 bases: TGTGCCAGCAGCCGAAACAGGGGACCCGAGAACGAGCAGTACTTC.

In this sample, this clonotype turned up a few times. CDR3 coding DNA: TGTGCCAGCAGCTTTGGGCCCACGTGGGGGCGCGAAGTAGAGACCCAGTACTTC. Protein: CASSFGPTWGREVETQYF. V and J are TRBV7-6 and TRBJ2-5, with a tentative D call TRBD1 (6 bases). This CDR3 has 18 amino acids. Trimming took 3 bases from V and 4 from J, leaving 24 bases between them. From germline, CDR1 is SGHVS and CDR2 FNYEAQ.

This clonotype was counted between two and nine times. This chain connects TRBV6-2 or TRBV6-3 to TRBJ2-1, with D perhaps TRBD2 (6 bases). V dropped 2 bases and J dropped 0 bases, with 14 bases sitting between them. The CDR3 consists of 17 residues. Germline loops: CDR1 MNHEY, CDR2 SVGEGT. In nucleotides, the CDR3 is TGTGCCAGCAGTTACGGGGTCTCCGGGAGCTCCTACAATGAGCAGTTCTTC. Translating it yields CASSYGVSGSSYNEQFF.

This clonotype showed up just a few times. This rearrangement joins TRBV18 to TRBJ2-5; 8 bases align to TRBD2. The J call may be faulty, since TRBJ2-1 better matches the DNA end. CDR3 length: 15 amino acids. The germline V gene has CDR1 KGHSH and CDR2 LQKENI. The CDR3 is CASSRTSGGRDEQFF. DNA of the CDR3: TGTGCCAGCTCACGAACTAGCGGAGGGCGGGATGAGCAGTTCTTC.

This clonotype was seen more than once but under ten times. V gene TRBV2 combines with J gene TRBJ2-3, with 8 bases identical to TRBD2. Trimming at V came to 5 bases and at J to 2 bases, leaving 18 bases not matched to a gene. CDR3 size: 19 residues. Per germline, CDR1 SNHLY and CDR2 FYNNEI. This chain's CDR3 is CASSPGRVEAGIFTDTQYF. The CDR3 coding sequence is TGTGCCAGCAGTCCCGGGAGGGTCGAGGCAGGGATCTTCACAGATACGCAGTATTTT.

This clonotype was seen more than once but under ten times. The chain couples TRBV4-3 to TRBJ2-1; 7 bases fit TRBD2. CDR1 is LGHNA, CDR2 YSLEER, per germline. Trimming cost V 1 base and J 4 bases; bases outside gene matches: 4. The CDR3 spans 15 residues. The CDR3 loop is CASSQVSGPYNEQFF. The DNA of the CDR3 is TGCGCCAGCAGCCAAGTTAGCGGGCCTTACAATGAGCAGTTCTTC.

The J gene is TRBJ2-4, the V gene TRBV19; D is undetermined. The CDR3 runs to 13 residues. V was clipped by 3 bases and J by 0 bases, with 3 bases between them. Germline loops: CDR1 LNHDA, CDR2 SQIVND (reference sequence). The DNA for the CDR3 is TGTGCCAGTAGTATCCTAGCCAAAAACATTCAGTACTTC. Translated: CASSILAKNIQYF.

The chain carries TRBV28 and TRBJ2-5; D may be TRBD1 (5 bases). This CDR3 spans 15 amino acids. Trimming removed 2 bases from V and 3 bases from J, with 13 bases in between. Germline assignment: CDR1 MDHEN and CDR2 SYDVKM. Here the CDR3 reads CASSLQFPREETQYF. CDR3 sequence (DNA): TGTGCCAGCAGTTTACAGTTTCCCAGGGAAGAGACCCAGTACTTC.

The V and J genes are TRBV4-3 and TRBJ2-5; D remains ambiguous. Per germline, CDR1 LGHNA and CDR2 YSLEER. Trimming took off 0 bases at V and 4 bases at J, with 9 bases between the two ends. This CDR3 has 14 amino acids. Written as DNA, the CDR3 is TGCGCCAGCAGCCAAGATTCTAATAGAGAGACCCAGTACTTC. It encodes CASSQDSNRETQYF.

The CDR3 sequence is CASSYLGGPHSNQPQHF. CDR3 in DNA: TGTGCCAGCAGTTACTTAGGGGGTCCCCATAGCAATCAGCCCCAGCATTTT. The chain combines TRBV6-5 with TRBJ1-5; D is perhaps TRBD1 (6 bases). Trimming took off 1 base at V and 0 bases at J, with 13 bases between the two ends. From germline, CDR1 is MNHEY and CDR2 SVGAGI. The CDR3 contains 17 residues.

The chain recombines TRBV6-2 or TRBV6-3 with TRBJ2-5; no firm D call. The CDR3 contains 10 residues. Germline CDR1 MNHEY, CDR2 SVGEGT. Trimming removed 8 bases at V and 11 bases at J, with 12 bases between. CDR3 DNA sequence: TGTGCCAGCGGGCCCCAAGGGCAGTACTTC. Its translation: CASGPQGQYF.

The gene calls are TRBV27 and TRBJ2-1, with D possibly called TRBD1 or TRBD2 (5 bases each). The V and J ends lost 7 bases and 9 bases respectively, with 10 bases between them. Germline V CDR1 and CDR2: MNHEY, SMNVEV (reference sequence). The CDR3 has 11 amino acids. CDR3 loop: CASISGTEQFF. The DNA of the CDR3 is TGTGCCAGCATTTCCGGGACTGAGCAGTTCTTC.

This sequence joins TRBV12-3 or TRBV12-4 and TRBJ2-7; 11 bases align to TRBD2. The CDR3 sequence is 16 residues long. J was trimmed by 0 bases and V by 6 bases; bases with no gene match: 7. CDR3 DNA sequence: TGTGCCAGCAGAATTAGCGGGGGGGCCCGCTCCTACGAGCAGTACTTC. The encoded protein is CASRISGGARSYEQYF.